One sample yielded the 17 T cell receptor beta chains listed below, sequenced in a study of blood T cell repertoires in COVID-19. Data came from immunoSEQ multiplex PCR; TCRdb stores just in-frame clones and leaves some out. Of tens of thousands of clones listed, about 90% are singletons. The specimen was peripheral blood. These receptors originate from a human donor with active COVID-19. The donor label of this sample is uncertain.

The CDR3 DNA reads TGCAGTGCTAGACGCACCGGGGAGCTGTTTTTT. Amino acid sequence: CSARRTGELFF. The chain carries TRBV20-1 and TRBJ2-2, with D uncertain. The ends were cut back, 2 bases at V and 4 bases at J, with 2 bases in the middle. This CDR3 spans 11 amino acids. Per germline, CDR1 DFQATT and CDR2 SNEGSKA (reference sequence).

This rearrangement joins TRBV21-1 to TRBJ2-2; the listed D gene, TRBD2, was not tested against the DNA. TRBV21-1 has pseudogene status. CDR3 length equals 17 residues. CDR3 residues: CASRGEEREFYTGELFF. CDR3 nucleotides: TGTGCCAGCAGGGGAGAAGAGCGGGAGTTTTACACCGGGGAGCTGTTTTTT.

The genes are TRBV7-3 and TRBJ2-3; no clear D gene. This CDR3 has 11 residues. In germline, CDR1 is SGHTA, CDR2 FQGTGA. V was shortened by 2 bases and J by 6 bases, with 3 bases between the two germline ends. CDR3 residues: CASSLADTQYF. CDR3 coding DNA: TGTGCCAGCAGCTTAGCGGATACGCAGTATTTT.

The V and J genes are TRBV4-2 and TRBJ1-2; 7 bases fit TRBD1. The germline CDR1 and CDR2 sequences are LGHNA and YNFKEQ. After removal of 4 bases from V and 3 bases from J, the junction contained 5 bases not matched to a gene. CDR3 size: 14 residues. This CDR3 reads CASSLAGQDYGYTF. CDR3 nucleotide sequence: TGTGCCAGCAGCCTTGCAGGACAGGACTATGGCTACACCTTC.

This chain joins TRBV6-5 and TRBJ2-3; D perhaps matches TRBD1 (5 bases). CDR1 is MNHEY and CDR2 is SVGAGI in the germline V gene. Trimming pared 0 bases from V and 6 bases from J, leaving 16 bases between. The CDR3 length is 16 residues. The CDR3 here is CASSYSRTKGSDTQYF. Written as DNA, the CDR3 is TGTGCCAGCAGTTACTCTAGGACAAAGGGTAGCGATACGCAGTATTTT.

The chain carries TRBV3-1 (or the pseudogene TRBV3-2) and TRBJ2-1; TRBD2 agrees at 8 bases. Germline-derived CDR1 and CDR2 are LGHDT and YNNKEL (reference sequence). After removal of 1 base from V and 0 bases from J, the junction contained 8 bases not matched to a gene. CDR3 length: 18 amino acids. The CDR3 reads CASSQGHTGTSSYNEQFF. The CDR3 DNA is TGTGCCAGCAGCCAAGGTCATACCGGGACTAGCTCCTACAATGAGCAGTTCTTC.

V usage is TRBV29-1 and J usage is TRBJ1-4; no clear D. Germline CDR1 and CDR2: SQVTM and ANQGSEA. The CDR3 totals 13 residues. The germline V and J ends were trimmed by 5 bases and 7 bases, with 14 bases remaining between them. The DNA for the CDR3 is TGCAGCGTTCTGCTTATCGGAGGTGAAAAACTGTTTTTT. Amino acid sequence: CSVLLIGGEKLFF.

The chain carries TRBV19 and TRBJ2-7; TRBD2 is a possible D gene (7 bases). The germline gives CDR1 LNHDA, CDR2 SQIVND (reference sequence). The CDR3 is 14 amino acids. V lost 6 bases and J 0 bases, leaving 12 bases between the germline ends. The CDR3 DNA sequence: TGTGCCAGTAGAGCGGGACAACACTCCTACGAGCAGTACTTC. It codes for CASRAGQHSYEQYF.

The chain carries TRBV30 and TRBJ1-1; no firm D call. Between the trimmed V and J ends, which lost 2 bases and 1 base, there was a span of 14 bases. The length of the CDR3 is 15 residues. Germline values: CDR1 GTSNPN, CDR2 SVGIG (reference sequence). The CDR3 DNA is TGTGCCTGGAGTAGGTATCGGCCGGGGAACACTGAAGCTTTCTTT. Amino acid sequence: CAWSRYRPGNTEAFF.

The rearrangement joins TRBV28 to TRBJ1-2; D not certain. V lost 2 bases and J lost 8, with 12 bases in between. The CDR3 is 13 amino acids. Germline loops: CDR1 MDHEN, CDR2 SYDVKM. This chain's CDR3 is CASSLNTGFGYTF. The CDR3 nucleotides are TGTGCCAGCAGTTTAAATACGGGGTTCGGCTACACCTTC.

The DNA of the CDR3 is TGTGCCAGCAGCTTAGATGGCACCTCCTACGAGCAGTACTTC. This codes for CASSLDGTSYEQYF. This sequence joins TRBV11-3 and TRBJ2-7, with no clear D. The CDR3 contains 14 residues. V was clipped by 0 bases and J by 0 bases, with 6 bases between them. The V gene's germline CDR1 is SGHNT and CDR2 YENEEA.

This sequence joins TRBV27 and TRBJ1-3; D is unclear. The V end lost 4 bases, the J end lost 3 bases, and 7 bases lay between the germline ends. The length of the CDR3 is 13 residues. Germline V gene lookup returns CDR1 MNHEY and CDR2 SMNVEV (reference sequence). The CDR3: CASSSGYGNTIYF. In nucleotides, the CDR3 is TGTGCCAGCAGTTCCGGGTATGGAAACACCATATATTTT.

The chain joins TRBV6-5 to TRBJ1-1; perhaps TRBD1 as D (5 bases). V dropped 2 bases and J dropped 12 bases, with 19 bases sitting between them. This CDR3 is 14 amino acids long. CDR1 and CDR2 from the germline V gene are MNHEY and SVGAGI. The CDR3 coding sequence is TGTGCCAGCAGTTACCTCGCGGGGGAGGAGGTTTCTTTCTTT. This translates into CASSYLAGEEVSFF.

V gene TRBV19 combines with J gene TRBJ2-1; TRBD2 is a possible D gene (6 bases). Germline-derived CDR1 and CDR2 are LNHDA and SQIVND (reference sequence). With 10 bases removed from V and 4 bases from J, the gap between germline ends came to 14 bases. The CDR3 spans 13 residues. The chain's CDR3 is CATTGVWYNEQFF. The CDR3 coding sequence is TGTGCCACAACGGGGGTGTGGTACAATGAGCAGTTCTTC.

The chain is built from TRBV4-3 and TRBJ2-3; 8 bases are a match to TRBD2. The germline V gene has CDR1 LGHNA and CDR2 YSLEER. This CDR3 is 18 amino acids long. V was clipped by 1 base and J by 0 bases; unmatched bases: 9. The CDR3 loop is CASSQGGASSGSTDTQYF. For the CDR3, the DNA is TGCGCCAGCAGCCAAGGAGGGGCGTCTAGCGGGAGCACAGATACGCAGTATTTT.

J is TRBJ1-3 and V is TRBV30; the D is unclear. Germline V CDR1 and CDR2: GTSNPN, SVGIG (reference sequence). This CDR3 has 14 residues. V was trimmed by 4 bases and J by 0 bases, leaving 10 bases between them. CDR3 amino acids: CAWMPLSSGNTIYF. As DNA, the CDR3 is TGTGCCTGGATGCCCCTGAGCTCTGGAAACACCATATATTTT.

The genes are TRBV5-1 and TRBJ2-5; D not certain. Germline V gene sequence: CDR1 SGHRS, CDR2 YFSETQ. CDR3 length equals 13 residues. V was trimmed by 3 bases and J by 2 bases, leaving 8 bases between them. The CDR3 DNA is TGCGCCAGCAGCTCGCTACTACAAGAGACCCAGTACTTC. Its translation: CASSSLLQETQYF.